This TCR beta chain stems from a study of blood T cell dynamics during melanoma immunotherapy. Study outcomes and limitations: PBMC repertoires of eventual disease-control patients split at W3 into clonality or diversity gains.

The protocol was immunoSEQ multiplex PCR, while the TCRdb copy is restricted to in-frame clones and leaves out a portion. The sample has several thousand clones, about 90% seen once. Comments on this clone: Its antigen is unknown.

Time point described: week 3, after first cycle of checkpoint inhibitor. Germline-derived CDR1 and CDR2 are LNHDA and SQIVND (reference sequence). With V trimmed by 6 bases and J by 5 bases, 5 bases remained unmatched. The CDR3 is 13 amino acids. The sample in question was blood, obtained from a patient treated with checkpoint blockade. V gene TRBV19 combines with J gene TRBJ2-5, with 8 bases fitting TRBD1. This receptor was taken from a human donor with melanoma. The CDR3 here is CASRETGVETQYF. The CDR3 coding sequence is TGTGCCAGTAGAGAGACAGGGGTGGAGACCCAGTACTTC.